This T cell receptor beta chain emerged from a study of CD4+ T cells in melanoma. Overall study findings and caveats: Diverse differentiation states were reported for melanoma neoantigen-specific CD4+ T cells. A reported correlation linked neoantigen-specific CD4+ T cells to CD8+, macrophage and B cell function.

The protocol was immunoSEQ multiplex PCR, while the TCRdb copy is restricted to in-frame clones and leaves out a portion. The sample includes roughly 60,000 clones, approximately 74% of them seen just once. To note about this clone: The antigen remains unidentified.

The CDR3 is 15 amino acids. V was pared by 5 bases and J by 0 bases, with 12 bases between. The germline V gene encodes CDR1 SGHNT and CDR2 YYREEE (reference sequence). This sequence originates from a human donor with melanoma. Specimen: tumor tissue. The chain recombines TRBV5-4 with TRBJ2-1; D gene ambiguous. The CDR3 sequence: CASRSYKLSYNEQFF. CDR3 nucleotides: TGTGCCAGCAGGTCTTATAAGCTCTCCTACAATGAGCAGTTCTTC.